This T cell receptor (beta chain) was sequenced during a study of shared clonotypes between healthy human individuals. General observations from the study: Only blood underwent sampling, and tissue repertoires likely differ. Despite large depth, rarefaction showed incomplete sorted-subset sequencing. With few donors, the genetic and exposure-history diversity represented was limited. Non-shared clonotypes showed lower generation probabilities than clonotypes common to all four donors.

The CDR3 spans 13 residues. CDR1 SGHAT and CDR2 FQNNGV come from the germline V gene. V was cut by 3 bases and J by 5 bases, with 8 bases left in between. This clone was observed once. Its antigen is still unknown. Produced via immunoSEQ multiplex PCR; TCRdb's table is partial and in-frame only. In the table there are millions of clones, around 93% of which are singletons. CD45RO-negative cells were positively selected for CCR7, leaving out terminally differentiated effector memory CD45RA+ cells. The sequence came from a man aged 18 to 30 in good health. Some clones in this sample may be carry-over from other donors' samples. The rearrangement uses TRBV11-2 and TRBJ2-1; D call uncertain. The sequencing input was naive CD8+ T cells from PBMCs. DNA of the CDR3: TGTGCCAGCAGCTTTTTGGTAAACAATGAGCAGTTCTTC. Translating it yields CASSFLVNNEQFF.